The clone carrying this T cell receptor (beta chain) has just a few counts. Its antigen remains unidentified. V was shortened by 3 bases and J by 6 bases, with 20 bases between the two germline ends. In germline, CDR1 is KGHSH, CDR2 LQKENI. The CDR3 loop spans 17 amino acids. This sample was included in a study of T cell repertoires in cytomegalovirus infection. Study in general: The study used recently identified HLA-C-restricted and well-studied HLA-B-restricted CMV epitopes.

TCRdb itself ran the reads through MiXCR, one entry per CDR3 protein. The data show 250,000 to 400,000 distinct CDR3 sequences, roughly 25% seen once. Study-wide points: HLA-C-restricted CMV-specific TCR beta clonotypes were dominant in the ex vivo response.

This TCR derives from a human donor in good health (CMV status not recorded). Some clones in this sample may be carry-over from other donors' samples. The sample was cultured PBMCs, taken from culture after CMV antigen stimulation. The rearrangement uses TRBV18 and TRBJ2-2, with a tentative D call TRBD2 (5 bases). The CDR3 nucleotides are TGTGCCAGCTCACCGAGAACCAATATGCAGAGGGCCGGGGAGCTGTTTTTT. Encoded protein: CASSPRTNMQRAGELFF.